This T cell receptor beta chain stems from a study of shared clonotypes between healthy human individuals. The CDR3 consists of 16 residues. With V trimmed by 3 bases and J by 4 bases, 7 bases remained unmatched. Per the germline V gene, CDR1 is WSHSY and CDR2 is SAAADI. Profiling relied on immunoSEQ multiplex PCR, and the TCRdb table lists in-frame clones only, not all of them. The profile shows over a million clones, 65% to 80% of them singletons. This receptor was taken from a young man in good health. This chain joins TRBV10-2 and TRBJ2-1, with TRBD2 matching over 9 bases. The specimen sequenced was memory CD4+ T cells sorted from blood. Subset meaning: CD45RA-negative fraction. CDR3 residues: CASSDWARGGYNEQFF. The CDR3 region has the DNA TGCGCCAGCAGTGATTGGGCGCGGGGGGGTTACAATGAGCAGTTCTTC.